A selection of T cell receptor beta chains follows, all from one sample in a study of Graves' ophthalmopathy and Graves' hyperthyroidism. TCRdb ran MiXCR on the multiplex PCR reads and lists one entry per CDR3 protein. Here the sample spans about 640,000 distinct CDR3 sequences, roughly two fifths being singletons. Input material: peripheral blood. All receptors derive from an adult man with Graves' ophthalmopathy. Both conserved end residues are part of each CDR3. D genes are given only for firm matches. Some rows have no size entry. The others give once, few or many, or a class for an expanded clone.

abundance | j_gene | d_gene | v_gene | CDR3nt | CDR3aa
NA | TRBJ2-2 | NA | TRBV2 | TGTGCCAGCAGAATAAGATTTTCCAACACCGGGGAGCTGTTTTTT | CASRIRFSNTGELFF
NA | TRBJ1-2 | NA | TRBV11-2 | TGTGCCAGCAGCTTAGTGGGAGGGGTCTATGGCTACACCTTC | CASSLVGGVYGYTF
NA | TRBJ1-5 | NA | TRBV19 | TGTGCCAGTATCCCAGGGGACCAGCCCCAGCATTTT | CASIPGDQPQHF
NA | TRBJ2-2 | TRBD2 | TRBV10-2 | TGCGCCAGCAGTGAGTCCGCCGCGGGAGAAGGGACCGGGGAGCTGTTTTTT | CASSESAAGEGTGELFF
NA | TRBJ1-6 | NA | TRBV5-4 | TGTGCCAGCAGCTTAGGGCGCCCGAATAATTTACCCCTCCACTTT | CASSLGRPNNLPLHF
NA | TRBJ1-5 | NA | TRBV6-6 | TGTGCCAGCAGCGTCGGTGTCCCCAATCAGCCCCAGCATTTT | CASSVGVPNQPQHF
NA | TRBJ2-7 | NA | TRBV10-2 | TGTGCCATCAGTGACGGGGGAAACGAGCAGTACTTC | CAISDGGNEQYF
few | TRBJ2-7 | NA | TRBV7-2 | TGTGCCAGCTCACCACTCCCCTCGGAATACGAGCAGTACTTC | CASSPLPSEYEQYF
few | TRBJ2-6 | NA | TRBV29-1 | TGCAGCCAAGGAGGGGGCTCTGGGGCCAACGTCCTGACTTTC | CSQGGGSGANVLTF
many | TRBJ2-6 | NA | TRBV5-1 | TGCGCCAGCAGCTTCCTGGACCCCCGGCTATCCGGGGCCAACGTCCTGACTTTC | CASSFLDPRLSGANVLTF
NA | TRBJ1-1 | NA | TRBV9 | TGTGCCAGCAGCAGGGACGGTGTTGAAGCTTTCTTT | CASSRDGVEAFF
few | TRBJ2-6 | NA | TRBV20-1 | TGCAGTGCTAGAGAACCGGGCAGGGCTGGGGCCAACGTCCTGACTTTC | CSAREPGRAGANVLTF
few | TRBJ1-2 | TRBD1 | TRBV6-9 | TGTGCCAGCAGAACGACAGGGTATGGCTACACCTTC | CASRTTGYGYTF
NA | TRBJ2-7 | NA | TRBV7-9 | TGTGCCAGCAGTTACATCCGGGGGACGGGTGAGCAGTACTTC | CASSYIRGTGEQYF
many | TRBJ2-7 | NA | TRBV5-4 | TGTGCCAGCAGCCTCCGGGACAAGGGGACCTACGAGCAGTACTTC | CASSLRDKGTYEQYF
NA | TRBJ2-5 | TRBD2 | TRBV29-1 | TGCAGCGCGGGCAGACTAGCGGAGACCCAGTACTTC | CSAGRLAETQYF
few | TRBJ2-2 | NA | TRBV2 | TGTGCCAGCAGCCGAAAGGCAGGGACCGGGGAGCTGTTTTTT | CASSRKAGTGELFF
NA | TRBJ2-5 | TRBD1 | TRBV7-9 | TGTGCCAGCAGCCCAGGGACAGGGGCAACCCAGTACTTC | CASSPGTGATQYF
NA | TRBJ1-5 | TRBD1 | TRBV6-2/TRBV6-3 | TGTGCCAGCAGAGACGACAGGGTTGACAATCAGCCCCAGCATTTT | CASRDDRVDNQPQHF
NA | TRBJ2-5 | TRBD2 | TRBV29-1 | TGCAGCGCGCGGACTAGCGGGAGTTCAGAGACCCAGTACTTC | CSARTSGSSETQYF
NA | TRBJ1-2 | TRBD1 | TRBV7-9 | TGTGCCAGCAGCCTCTCACAGGGGTTCGCAGGCTATGGCTACACCTTC | CASSLSQGFAGYGYTF
NA | TRBJ2-5 | NA | TRBV11-1 | TGTGCCAGCAGCAGCCAATTCCGAGAGACCCAGTACTTC | CASSSQFRETQYF
few | TRBJ2-2 | NA | TRBV12-3/TRBV12-4 | TGTGCCAGCAGGGAGGGTCTGCTCTCGACGGAAGTACACACCGGGGAGCTGTTTTTT | CASREGLLSTEVHTGELFF
NA | TRBJ2-6 | NA | TRBV19 | TGTGCCAGCTTAGGTAACTCTGGGGCCAACGTCCTGACTTTC | CASLGNSGANVLTF
NA | TRBJ2-5 | NA | TRBV14 | TGTGCCAGCAGCCGTTCGTTTCGGGAGACCCAGTACTTC | CASSRSFRETQYF
NA | TRBJ1-5 | NA | TRBV10-3 | TGTGCCAGCAGCCTTGACGCAGATCAGCCCCAGCATTTT | CASSLDADQPQHF
NA | TRBJ1-5 | TRBD1 | TRBV25-1 | TGTGCCAGCAGTAGTATTAGCGGACAGGGCTCCGATCAGCCCCAGCATTTT | CASSSISGQGSDQPQHF
NA | TRBJ2-5 | TRBD1 | TRBV25-1 | TGTGCCAGCAGTGACTCAGGACAGGAAGAGACCCAGTACTTC | CASSDSGQEETQYF
NA | TRBJ2-7 | NA | TRBV29-1 | TGCAGCGTTGAAATTTCCTACGAGCAGTACTTC | CSVEISYEQYF
many | TRBJ2-5 | TRBD2 | TRBV7-7 | TGTGCTAGCAGCTTTGGTGGATACGGGGGGGCCGCCCAAGAGACCCAGTACTTC | CASSFGGYGGAAQETQYF
many | TRBJ1-1 | NA | TRBV19 | TGTGCCAGTAGTATCCACATGGGGGTAGCTTTCTTT | CASSIHMGVAFF
many | TRBJ2-7 | TRBD1 | TRBV7-9 | TGTGCCAGCAACACAGGGGGCGGCGAGCAGTACTTC | CASNTGGGEQYF
many | TRBJ2-5 | TRBD1 | TRBV9 | TGTGCCAGCAGCTCCTTCGACAGGGTGCTGTGGGAGACCCAGTACTTC | CASSSFDRVLWETQYF
many | TRBJ1-1 | NA | TRBV7-9 | TGTGCCAGCAGCTTAGCCCAGGGGCAGTACACTGAAGCTTTCTTT | CASSLAQGQYTEAFF
many | TRBJ2-6 | NA | TRBV7-2 | TGTGCCAGCAGCTTCAGGGCTGGGGCCAACGTCCTGACTTTC | CASSFRAGANVLTF
NA | TRBJ2-2 | NA | TRBV20-1 | TGCAGTGCTAGAGATGAGAGGGCCGCCGGGGAGCTGTTTTTT | CSARDERAAGELFF
few | TRBJ1-2 | NA | TRBV13 | TGTGCCAGCAGCTCTGGACGGACGGGTCCCTATGGCTACACCTTC | CASSSGRTGPYGYTF
NA | TRBJ1-2 | NA | TRBV25-1 | TGTGCCAGCAGTGCTCTCCGACGGGGATCAGCTAACTATGGCTACACCTTC | CASSALRRGSANYGYTF
NA | TRBJ2-6 | NA | TRBV12-3/TRBV12-4 | TGTGCCAGCAGTTTACGCGGGAGGGCCAACGTCCTGACTTTC | CASSLRGRANVLTF
NA | TRBJ2-7 | NA | TRBV4-1 | TGCGCCAGCAGCCAAAGCTGGGCCAGGAACTACGAGCAGTACTTC | CASSQSWARNYEQYF
NA | TRBJ1-5 | TRBD1 | TRBV10-3 | TGTGCCATCAGTGAGTCAAGGGGTAGGGGACAGCCCCCACATTTT | CAISESRGRGQPPHF
few | TRBJ1-5 | NA | TRBV5-8 | TGTGCCAGCAGCTTGGTATATAGCAATCAGCCCCAGCATTTT | CASSLVYSNQPQHF
few | TRBJ1-1 | TRBD1 | TRBV12-3/TRBV12-4 | TGTGCCAGCAGTCCCACGGGACAGGGGAACACTGAAGCTTTCTTT | CASSPTGQGNTEAFF
NA | TRBJ1-6 | NA | TRBV2 | TGTGCCAGCAGCCCCAAGCCTACTTCACCCCTCCACTTT | CASSPKPTSPLHF
NA | TRBJ1-2 | NA | TRBV10-3 | TGTGCCATCAGTTACGAGCGGGAGGGTGGAGGGATGTTCGGCTACACCTTC | CAISYEREGGGMFGYTF
many | TRBJ1-1 | TRBD1 | TRBV12-3/TRBV12-4 | TGTGCCAGCAGTTCAACACAGGGGGGGACTGAAGCTTTCTTT | CASSSTQGGTEAFF
NA | TRBJ2-6 | NA | TRBV25-1 | TGTGCCAGCAGTGAACCCAACGTCCTGACTTTC | CASSEPNVLTF
few | TRBJ2-2 | TRBD2 | TRBV19 | TGTGCCAGTATCTCGCGGGGGTTTGGGGTAGCGACCGGGGAGCTGTTTTTT | CASISRGFGVATGELFF
NA | TRBJ2-7 | NA | TRBV5-1 | TGCGCCAGCAGCTTGGCCATATTCGTTCGGGACCGAGGCTACGAGCAGTACTTC | CASSLAIFVRDRGYEQYF
NA | TRBJ2-1 | NA | TRBV5-1 | TGCGCCAGCAGCTTGTCCGGGAACTACAATGAGCAGTTCTTC | CASSLSGNYNEQFF
NA | TRBJ1-6 | TRBD1 | TRBV7-9 | TGTGCCAGCAGTCCGCAGACACAGGGGTTGGAGAATTCACCCCTCCACTTT | CASSPQTQGLENSPLHF
once | TRBJ1-4 | NA | TRBV9 | NA | CASSVYLCSVEMAQGDEKLFF
many | TRBJ1-5 | NA | TRBV29-1 | TGCAGCGTTTCAGGGGAGGGGCAGCCCCAGCATTTT | CSVSGEGQPQHF